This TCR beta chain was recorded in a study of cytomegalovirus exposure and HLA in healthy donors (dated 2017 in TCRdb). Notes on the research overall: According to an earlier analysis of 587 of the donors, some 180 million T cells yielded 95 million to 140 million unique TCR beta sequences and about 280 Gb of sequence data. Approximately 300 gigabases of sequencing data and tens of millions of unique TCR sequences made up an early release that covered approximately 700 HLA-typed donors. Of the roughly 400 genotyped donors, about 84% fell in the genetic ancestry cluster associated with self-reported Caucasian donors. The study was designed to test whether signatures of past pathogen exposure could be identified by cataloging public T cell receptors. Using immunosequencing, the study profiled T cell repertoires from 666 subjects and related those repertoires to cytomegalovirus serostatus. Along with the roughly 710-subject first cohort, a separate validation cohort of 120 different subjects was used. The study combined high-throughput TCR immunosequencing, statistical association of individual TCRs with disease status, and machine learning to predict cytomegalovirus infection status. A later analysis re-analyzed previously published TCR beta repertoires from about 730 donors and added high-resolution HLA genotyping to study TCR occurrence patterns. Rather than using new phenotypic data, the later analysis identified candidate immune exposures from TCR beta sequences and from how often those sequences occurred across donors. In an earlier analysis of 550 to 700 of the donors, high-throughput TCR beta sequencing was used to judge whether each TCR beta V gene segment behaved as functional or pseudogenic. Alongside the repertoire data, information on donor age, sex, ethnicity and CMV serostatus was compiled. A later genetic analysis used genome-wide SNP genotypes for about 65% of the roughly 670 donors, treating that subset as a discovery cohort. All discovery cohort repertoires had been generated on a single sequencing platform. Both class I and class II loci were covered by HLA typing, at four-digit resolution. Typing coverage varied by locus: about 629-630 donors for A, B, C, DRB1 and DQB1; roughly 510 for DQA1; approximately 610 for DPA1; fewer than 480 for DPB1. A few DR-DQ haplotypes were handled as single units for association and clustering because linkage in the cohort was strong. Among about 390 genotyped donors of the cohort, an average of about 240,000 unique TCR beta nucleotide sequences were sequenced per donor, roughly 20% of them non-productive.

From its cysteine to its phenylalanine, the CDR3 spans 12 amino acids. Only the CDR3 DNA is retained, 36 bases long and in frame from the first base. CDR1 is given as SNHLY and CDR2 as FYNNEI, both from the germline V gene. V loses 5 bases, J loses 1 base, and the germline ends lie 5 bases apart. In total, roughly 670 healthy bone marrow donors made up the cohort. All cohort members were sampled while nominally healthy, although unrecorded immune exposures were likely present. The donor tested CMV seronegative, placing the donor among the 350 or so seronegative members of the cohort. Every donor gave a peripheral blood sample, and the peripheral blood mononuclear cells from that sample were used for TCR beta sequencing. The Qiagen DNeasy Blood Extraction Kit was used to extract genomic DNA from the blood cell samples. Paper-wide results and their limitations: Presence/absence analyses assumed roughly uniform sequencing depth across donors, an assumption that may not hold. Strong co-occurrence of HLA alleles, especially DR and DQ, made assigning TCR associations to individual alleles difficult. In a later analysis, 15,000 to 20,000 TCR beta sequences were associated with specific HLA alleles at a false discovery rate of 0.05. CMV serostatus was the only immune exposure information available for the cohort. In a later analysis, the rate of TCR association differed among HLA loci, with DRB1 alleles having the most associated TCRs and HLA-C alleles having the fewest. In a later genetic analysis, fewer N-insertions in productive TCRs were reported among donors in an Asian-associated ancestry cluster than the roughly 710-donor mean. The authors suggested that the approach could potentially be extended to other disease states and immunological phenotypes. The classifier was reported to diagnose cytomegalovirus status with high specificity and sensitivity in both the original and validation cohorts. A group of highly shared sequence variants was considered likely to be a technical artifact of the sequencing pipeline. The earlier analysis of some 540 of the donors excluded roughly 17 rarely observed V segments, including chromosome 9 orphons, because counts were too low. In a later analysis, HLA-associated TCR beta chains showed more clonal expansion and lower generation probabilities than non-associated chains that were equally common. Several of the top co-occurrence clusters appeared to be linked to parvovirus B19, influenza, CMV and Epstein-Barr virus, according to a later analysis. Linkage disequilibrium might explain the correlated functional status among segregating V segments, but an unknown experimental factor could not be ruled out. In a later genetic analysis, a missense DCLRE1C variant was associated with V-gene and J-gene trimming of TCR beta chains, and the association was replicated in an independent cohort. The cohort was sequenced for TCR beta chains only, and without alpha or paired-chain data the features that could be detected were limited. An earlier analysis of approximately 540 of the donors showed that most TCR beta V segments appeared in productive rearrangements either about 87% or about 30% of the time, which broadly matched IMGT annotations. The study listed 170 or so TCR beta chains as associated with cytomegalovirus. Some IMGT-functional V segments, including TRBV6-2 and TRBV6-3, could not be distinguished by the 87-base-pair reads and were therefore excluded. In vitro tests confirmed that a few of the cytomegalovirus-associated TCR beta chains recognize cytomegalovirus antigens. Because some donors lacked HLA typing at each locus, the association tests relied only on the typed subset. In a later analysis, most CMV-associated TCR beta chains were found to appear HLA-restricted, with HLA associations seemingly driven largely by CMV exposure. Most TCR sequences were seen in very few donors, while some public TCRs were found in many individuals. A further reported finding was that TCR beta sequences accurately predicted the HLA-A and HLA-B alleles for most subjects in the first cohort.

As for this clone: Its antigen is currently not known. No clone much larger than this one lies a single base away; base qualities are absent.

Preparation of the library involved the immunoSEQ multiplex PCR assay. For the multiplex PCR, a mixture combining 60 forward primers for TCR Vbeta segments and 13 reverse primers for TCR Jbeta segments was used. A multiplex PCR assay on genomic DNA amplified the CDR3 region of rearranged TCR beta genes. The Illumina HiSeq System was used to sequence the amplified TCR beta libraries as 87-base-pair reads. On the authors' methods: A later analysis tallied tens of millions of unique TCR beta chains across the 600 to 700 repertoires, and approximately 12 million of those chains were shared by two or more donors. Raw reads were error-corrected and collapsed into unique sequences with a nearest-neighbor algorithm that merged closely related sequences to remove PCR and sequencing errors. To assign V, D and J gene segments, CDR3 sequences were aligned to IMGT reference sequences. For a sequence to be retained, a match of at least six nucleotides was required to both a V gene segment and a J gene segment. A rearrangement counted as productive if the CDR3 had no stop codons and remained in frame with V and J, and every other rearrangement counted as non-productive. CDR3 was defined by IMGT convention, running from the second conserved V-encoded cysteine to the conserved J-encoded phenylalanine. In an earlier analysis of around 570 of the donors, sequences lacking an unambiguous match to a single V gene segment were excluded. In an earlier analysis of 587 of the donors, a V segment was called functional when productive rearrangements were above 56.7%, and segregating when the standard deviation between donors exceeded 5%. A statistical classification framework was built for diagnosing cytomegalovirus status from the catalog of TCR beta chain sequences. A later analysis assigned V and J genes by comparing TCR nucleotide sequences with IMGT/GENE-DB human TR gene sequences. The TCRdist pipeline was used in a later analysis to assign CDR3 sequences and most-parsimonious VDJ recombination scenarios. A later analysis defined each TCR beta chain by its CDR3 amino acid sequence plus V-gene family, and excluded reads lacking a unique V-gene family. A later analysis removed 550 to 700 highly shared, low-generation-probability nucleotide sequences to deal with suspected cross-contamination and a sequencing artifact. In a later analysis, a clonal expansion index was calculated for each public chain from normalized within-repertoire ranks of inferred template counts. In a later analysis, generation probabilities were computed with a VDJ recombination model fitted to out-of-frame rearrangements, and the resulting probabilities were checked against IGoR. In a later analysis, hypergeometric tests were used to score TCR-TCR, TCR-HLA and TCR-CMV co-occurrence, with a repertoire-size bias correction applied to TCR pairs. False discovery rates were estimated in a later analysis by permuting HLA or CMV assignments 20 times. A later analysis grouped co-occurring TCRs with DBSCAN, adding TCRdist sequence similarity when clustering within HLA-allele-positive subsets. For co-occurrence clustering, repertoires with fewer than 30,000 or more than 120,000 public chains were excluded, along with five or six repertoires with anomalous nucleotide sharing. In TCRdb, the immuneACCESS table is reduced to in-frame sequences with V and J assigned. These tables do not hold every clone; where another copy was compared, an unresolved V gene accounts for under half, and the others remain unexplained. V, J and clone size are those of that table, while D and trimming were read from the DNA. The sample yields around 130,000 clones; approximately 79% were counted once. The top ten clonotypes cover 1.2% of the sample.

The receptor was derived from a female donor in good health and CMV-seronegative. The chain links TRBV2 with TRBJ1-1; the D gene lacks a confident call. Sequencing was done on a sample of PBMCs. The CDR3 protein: CASSLENTEAFF. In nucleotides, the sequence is TGTGCCAGCAGTTTAGAGAACACTGAAGCTTTCTTT.